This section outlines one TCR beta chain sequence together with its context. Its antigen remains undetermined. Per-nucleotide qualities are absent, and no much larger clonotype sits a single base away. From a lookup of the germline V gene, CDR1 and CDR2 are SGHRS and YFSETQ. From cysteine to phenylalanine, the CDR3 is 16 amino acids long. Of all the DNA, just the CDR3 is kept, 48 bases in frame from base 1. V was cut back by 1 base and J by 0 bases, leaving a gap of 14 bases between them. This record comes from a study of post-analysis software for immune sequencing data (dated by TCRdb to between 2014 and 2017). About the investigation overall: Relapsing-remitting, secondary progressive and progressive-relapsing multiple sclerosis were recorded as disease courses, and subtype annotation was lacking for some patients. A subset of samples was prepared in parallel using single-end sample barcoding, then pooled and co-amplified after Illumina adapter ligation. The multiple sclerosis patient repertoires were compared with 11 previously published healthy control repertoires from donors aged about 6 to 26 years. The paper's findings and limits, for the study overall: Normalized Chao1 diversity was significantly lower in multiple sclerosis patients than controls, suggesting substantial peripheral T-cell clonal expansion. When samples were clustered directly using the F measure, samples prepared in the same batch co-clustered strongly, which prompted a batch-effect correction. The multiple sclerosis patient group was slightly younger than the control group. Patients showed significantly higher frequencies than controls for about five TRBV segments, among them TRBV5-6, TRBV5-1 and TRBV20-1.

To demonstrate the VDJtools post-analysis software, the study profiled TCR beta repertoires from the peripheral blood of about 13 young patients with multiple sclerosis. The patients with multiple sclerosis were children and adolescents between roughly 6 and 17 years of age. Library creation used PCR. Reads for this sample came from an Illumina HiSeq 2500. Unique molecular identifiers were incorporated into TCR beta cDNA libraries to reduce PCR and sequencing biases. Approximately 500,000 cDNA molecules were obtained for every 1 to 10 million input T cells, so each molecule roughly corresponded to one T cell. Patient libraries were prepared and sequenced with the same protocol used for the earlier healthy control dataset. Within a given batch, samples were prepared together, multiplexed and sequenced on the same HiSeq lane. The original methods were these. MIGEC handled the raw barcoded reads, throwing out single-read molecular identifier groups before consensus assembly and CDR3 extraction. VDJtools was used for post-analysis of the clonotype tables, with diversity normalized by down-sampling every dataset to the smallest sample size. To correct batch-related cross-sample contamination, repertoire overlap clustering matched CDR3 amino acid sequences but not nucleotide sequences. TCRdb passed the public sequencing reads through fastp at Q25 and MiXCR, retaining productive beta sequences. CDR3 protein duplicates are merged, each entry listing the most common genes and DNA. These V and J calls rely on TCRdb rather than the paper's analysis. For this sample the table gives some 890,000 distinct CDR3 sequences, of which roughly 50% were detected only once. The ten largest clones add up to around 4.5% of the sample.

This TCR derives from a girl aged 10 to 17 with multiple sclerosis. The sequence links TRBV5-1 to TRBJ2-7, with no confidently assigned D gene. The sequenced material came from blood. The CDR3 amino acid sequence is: CASSLRRNHSSYEQYF. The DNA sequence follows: TGCGCCAGCAGCTTGAGGCGCAATCATTCCTCCTACGAGCAGTACTTC.